This T cell receptor beta chain was identified during a study of control samples from healthy donors and cancer patients. Generated by immunoSEQ multiplex PCR, the TCRdb table keeps only in-frame clones and is missing some. Seen here are 100,000 to 150,000 clones, around 92% observed once, and the top ten hold 0.5% to 0.7%. The CDR3 sequence is 13 residues long. The germline CDR1 and CDR2 sequences are SNHLY and FYNNEI. V shed 6 bases and J shed 7 bases, with 15 bases lying between them. The receptor comes from an elderly man with head and neck cancer. J is TRBJ1-1 and V is TRBV2, with D perhaps TRBD1 (5 bases). Input material: PBMCs. The CDR3 spells CASRKSGNGEAFF. CDR3 coding DNA: TGTGCCAGCAGGAAATCAGGGAATGGTGAAGCTTTCTTT.